This entry lists 28 T cell receptor beta chains sequenced from one sample in a study of vaccination effects on CD4 cells after COVID-19. Once cultured for roughly 10 days, the cells underwent separation to obtain CD4+ T cells. Clones were read by immunoSEQ multiplex PCR, and TCRdb kept only the in-frame ones, dropping some. The repertoire holds some 50,000 clones, with about 67% as singletons. Antigen specificity for these receptors is unknown. This material consisted of CD4+ T cells from PBMCs cultured without peptide, taken before COVID-19 vaccination. Every receptor here comes from a human donor who received a COVID-19 vaccine.

CDR3 residues: CASSSSPFSPLHF. In DNA form, the CDR3 reads TGTGCCAGCAGTTCCTCCCCGTTTTCACCCCTCCACTTT. This chain joins TRBV12-3 or TRBV12-4 and TRBJ1-6; D uncertain. Trimming left V 4 bases short and J 9 bases short, with 10 bases between. This CDR3 region has 13 residues.

The chain has TRBV21-1 and TRBJ2-5; TRBD1 is the table's D call, not checked against the DNA. TRBV21-1 is given as a pseudogene. The CDR3 covers 14 residues. The DNA of the CDR3 is TGTGCCAGCAGCGAACAGGGGGGCCAAGAGACCCAGTACTTC. Protein product: CASSEQGGQETQYF.

The rearrangement links TRBV5-4 to TRBJ2-1, with 7 positions matching TRBD2. The germline V gene encodes CDR1 SGHNT and CDR2 YYREEE (reference sequence). The CDR3 contains 13 residues. V trimming: 3 bases; J trimming: 6 bases; junction bases outside the gene matches: 3. CDR3 coding DNA: TGTGCCAGCAGCTGGTGGGGGGGCAATGAGCAGTTCTTC. Translated, it gives CASSWWGGNEQFF.

This chain uses TRBV18 with TRBJ1-2; D not resolved. The CDR3 is made up of 16 amino acids. V lost 0 bases and J lost 5, with 16 bases in between. Germline-derived CDR1 and CDR2 are KGHSH and LQKENI. The CDR3 here is CASSPPSVRLLYGYTF. CDR3 in DNA: TGTGCCAGCTCACCACCGTCGGTCCGTCTATTATATGGCTACACCTTC.

The chain carries TRBV10-3 and TRBJ1-2, with a possible D match to TRBD1 (5 bases). Germline V gives CDR1 ENHRY, CDR2 SYGVKD. Trimming left V 7 bases short and J 5 bases short, with 17 bases between. The CDR3 totals 14 residues. In nucleotides, the CDR3 is TGTGCCATCACTGAAGGTTCGCAGGGATATGGCTACACCTTC. Translated, it gives CAITEGSQGYGYTF.

This chain's CDR3 is CSVFSRGGTSSYNEQFF. For the CDR3, the DNA is TGCAGCGTTTTTTCAAGGGGGGGTACTAGCTCCTACAATGAGCAGTTCTTC. The chain joins TRBV29-1 to TRBJ2-1; perhaps TRBD2 as D (7 bases). CDR1 and CDR2 (germline): SQVTM, ANQGSEA. This CDR3 is built from 17 residues. V was clipped by 5 bases and J by 0 bases, with 20 bases between them.

The DNA of the CDR3 is TGTGCCAGCAGTGAAAGCGACACCGGGGAGCTGTTTTTT. It translates to CASSESDTGELFF. The rearrangement joins TRBV6-4 to TRBJ2-2; no clear D. The CDR3 has 13 amino acids. Looked up from germline, CDR1 is MRHNA and CDR2 is SNTAGT. Trimming shortened V by 3 bases and J by 3 bases, and 5 bases separated the two germline ends.

The sample holds a few counts of this clone. This chain joins TRBV7-9 and TRBJ2-3, with 11 bases matching TRBD2. Losses at the gene ends were 5 bases for V and 5 bases for J; bases not matched to a gene: 3. CDR1 SEHNR and CDR2 FQNEAQ come from the germline V gene (reference sequence). The CDR3 is 14 amino acids. The CDR3 reads CASSPGLAGDTQYF. DNA of the CDR3: TGTGCCAGCAGCCCCGGACTAGCGGGAGATACGCAGTATTTT. Full variable domain (missing parts from reference TRBV7-9 and TRBJ2-3): DTGVSQNPRHKITKRGQNVTFRCDPISEHNRLYWYRQTLGQGPEFLTYFQNEAQLEKSRLLSDRFSAERPKGSFSTLEIQRTEQGDSAMYLCASSPGLAGDTQYFGPGTRLTVL.

A single count supports this clone. Its ends do not fully match the called genes, so a read error is possible. V gene TRBV4-1 combines with J gene TRBJ2-1; 10 bases line up with TRBD2. CDR1 MGHRA and CDR2 YSYEKL come from the germline V gene. The CDR3 contains 15 residues. CDR3 sequence reads: CASSQAGGPYNEQFF. CDR3 in DNA: TGCGCCAGCAGTCAAGCGGGGGGGCCCTACAATGAGCAGTTCTTC.

This clone was detected a few times. The gene calls are TRBV20-1 and TRBJ1-6; D is perhaps TRBD1 (5 bases). In germline, CDR1 is DFQATT, CDR2 SNEGSKA (reference sequence). This CDR3 is 14 amino acids long. Trimming took 3 bases from V and 3 from J, leaving 9 bases between them. CDR3: CSASGGNYNSPLHF. The CDR3, as DNA: TGCAGTGCTAGTGGGGGGAACTATAATTCACCCCTCCACTTT.

This chain uses TRBV18 with TRBJ2-3; 10 bases line up with TRBD2. The CDR3 runs 15 residues. V lost 2 bases and J lost 6; bases outside the gene matches: 5. CDR1 is KGHSH and CDR2 is LQKENI in the germline V gene. The CDR3 coding sequence is TGTGCCAGCTCACCATCGGAAGCGGGGGGGGATACGCAGTATTTT. Amino acids: CASSPSEAGGDTQYF.

The chain joins TRBV2 to TRBJ1-5; D gene ambiguous. The germline V and J ends were trimmed by 4 bases and 7 bases, with 11 bases remaining between them. The germline gives CDR1 SNHLY, CDR2 FYNNEI. CDR3 size: 13 residues. CDR3 region: CASSAPPGQPQHF. The CDR3 DNA reads as TGTGCCAGCAGTGCCCCACCGGGGCAGCCCCAGCATTTT.

The chain has TRBV18 and TRBJ1-1, with a possible D match to TRBD1 (6 bases). V shed 3 bases and J shed 0 bases, with 11 bases lying between them. The CDR3 is made up of 15 amino acids. In germline, CDR1 is KGHSH, CDR2 LQKENI. CDR3 sequence reads: CASSPGQLLNTEAFF. The CDR3, as DNA: TGTGCCAGCTCACCGGGACAACTCCTGAACACTGAAGCTTTCTTT.

This clone appeared a single time. This sequence joins TRBV5-1 and TRBJ2-1, with 9 bases that match TRBD1. Per the germline V gene, CDR1 is SGHRS and CDR2 is YFSETQ. J lost 4 bases, V lost 1 base, and 6 bases had no gene match. This CDR3 has 16 residues. Here the CDR3 reads CASSLRGQGPYNEQFF. The CDR3 coding sequence is TGCGCCAGCAGCTTGCGGGGACAGGGACCTTACAATGAGCAGTTCTTC. The variable domain in full, with the rest retrieved from reference TRBV5-1 and TRBJ2-1, is KAGVTQTPRYLIKTRGQQVTLSCSPISGHRSVSWYQQTPGQGLQFLFEYFSETQRNKGNFPGRFSGRQFSNSRSEMNVSTLELGDSALYLCASSLRGQGPYNEQFFGPGTRLTVL.

This CDR3 reads CASSQIGGRPGQRTQYF. Written as DNA, the CDR3 is TGTGCCAGCAGCCAAATTGGGGGGAGGCCCGGCCAGCGGACCCAGTACTTC. The rearrangement uses TRBV7-2 and TRBJ2-5; D perhaps matches TRBD2 (6 bases). Per germline, CDR1 SGHTA and CDR2 FQGNSA. V was shortened by 5 bases and J by 7 bases, with 26 bases between the two germline ends. The CDR3 is 17 amino acids.

V usage is TRBV2 and J usage is TRBJ2-1; 10 nucleotides agree with TRBD2. The CDR3 covers 14 residues. CDR1 and CDR2 from the germline V gene are SNHLY and FYNNEI. The V segment lost 3 bases and the J segment 9 bases; nucleotides outside the gene matches: 5. The CDR3 protein is CASSDLAGAGEQFF. The CDR3 coding sequence is TGTGCCAGCAGTGACCTAGCGGGAGCGGGTGAGCAGTTCTTC.

Worth noting for this clone: An end of the junction differs from the germline gene, which may be a read error. The chain uses TRBV29-1 and TRBJ2-5; TRBD1 aligns across 8 bases. Germline V gives CDR1 SQVTM, CDR2 ANQGSEA. The CDR3 has 10 amino acids. Written as DNA, the CDR3 is TGCAGCGTCCGACGGGACAGGTTGGACTTC. It is translated as CSVRRDRLDF.

The CDR3 is CASSSPGGGTEAFF. In DNA form, the CDR3 reads TGTGCCAGCAGTTCCCCGGGGGGGGGAACTGAAGCTTTCTTT. The genes are TRBV28 and TRBJ1-1, with D tentatively TRBD1 (5 bases). The germline V gene encodes CDR1 MDHEN and CDR2 SYDVKM. Trimming stripped 4 bases from V and 5 bases from J, with 14 bases between. This CDR3 is built from 14 residues.

This chain uses TRBV29-1 with TRBJ1-2; 7 bases match TRBD1. The V segment lost 0 bases and the J segment 4 bases; nucleotides outside the gene matches: 14. This CDR3 is 17 amino acids long. The germline CDR1 and CDR2 sequences are SQVTM and ANQGSEA. CDR3: CSVEEGNRGRYLYGYTF. The CDR3 DNA sequence: TGCAGCGTTGAAGAGGGGAACAGGGGCCGATACCTCTATGGCTACACCTTC.

In this sample, this clone turned up a few times. CDR3 sequence (DNA): TGTGCCAGCAGCCAAGAAGGCTACGGGCAGGCTTCCACAGATACGCAGTATTTT. Residues: CASSQEGYGQASTDTQYF. V and J are TRBV4-2 and TRBJ2-3, with D hard to call. Trimming removed 0 bases from V and 2 bases from J, with 18 bases in between. CDR3 size: 18 residues. Germline loops: CDR1 LGHNA, CDR2 YNFKEQ.

This clone has only a few counts. The chain uses TRBV25-1 and TRBJ1-6; TRBD1 is a possible D gene (5 bases). The CDR3 is 15 residues long. V lost 1 base, J lost 7 bases, and 11 bases lay in between. Germline CDR1 reads MGHDK; CDR2 reads SYGVNS. This CDR3 reads CASSEWRGGNSPLHF. The CDR3 region has the DNA TGTGCCAGCAGTGAATGGAGGGGCGGGAATTCACCCCTCCACTTT. Drawing the rest from reference TRBV25-1 and TRBJ1-6, the complete variable domain is EADIYQTPRYLVIGTGKKITLECSQTMGHDKMYWYQQDPGMELHLIHYSYGVNSTEKGDLSSESTVSRIRTEHFPLTLESARPSHTSQYLCASSEWRGGNSPLHFGNGTRLTVT.

This chain connects TRBV5-6 to TRBJ1-3, with TRBD1 matching 7 bases. J lost 6 bases, V lost 2 bases, and 11 bases had no gene match. There are 16 residues in the CDR3. Germline V CDR1 and CDR2: SGHDT, YYEEEE. The CDR3 loop reads CASSFVGGRGENTIYF. CDR3 nucleotides: TGTGCCAGCAGCTTCGTCGGGGGCAGGGGGGAAAACACCATATATTTT.

This chain joins TRBV2 and TRBJ2-1; 14 bases map to TRBD2. Germline assignment: CDR1 SNHLY and CDR2 FYNNEI. The CDR3 runs to 14 residues. The V gene end was trimmed by 6 bases and the J gene end by 12 bases; junction bases not matched to a gene: 7. The CDR3 bases are TGTGCCAGCAGCCCGGGACTAGCGGGAGCAGGGCAGTTCTTC. It codes for CASSPGLAGAGQFF.

This clone was observed a single time. V and J are TRBV14 and TRBJ1-6; D might be TRBD1 (5 bases). The CDR3 covers 18 residues. V gave up 1 base and J gave up 0 bases, with 13 bases separating them. Germline CDR1 and CDR2: SGHDN and FVKESK. CDR3 protein: CASSQVGPGFSYNSPLHF. DNA of the CDR3: TGTGCCAGCAGCCAAGTCGGTCCAGGGTTCTCCTATAATTCACCCCTCCACTTT.

This clone was seen a single time. The chain recombines TRBV7-9 with TRBJ1-1; D is perhaps TRBD1 (5 bases). Germline V gene data show CDR1 as SEHNR and CDR2 as FQNEAQ (reference sequence). The CDR3 sequence is 15 residues long. Trimming cost V 4 bases and J 0 bases, with 12 bases left between them. CDR3 sequence: CASSSGRTLNTEAFF. Written as DNA, the CDR3 is TGTGCCAGCAGCTCCGGACGGACATTGAACACTGAAGCTTTCTTT.

This clone was picked up a small number of times. The V gene is TRBV15, the J gene TRBJ1-1, with D hard to call. V was trimmed by 1 base and J by 4 bases, leaving 10 bases between them. The CDR3 consists of 14 residues. CDR1 is LNHNV, CDR2 YYDKDF, per germline (reference sequence). For the CDR3, the DNA is TGTGCCACCAGCAGAGGGGGTGGTCGCACTGAAGCTTTCTTT. This sequence encodes CATSRGGGRTEAFF. Using reference TRBV15 and TRBJ1-1 for the parts outside the CDR3, the full variable domain is DAMVIQNPRYQVTQFGKPVTLSCSQTLNHNVMYWYQQKSSQAPKLLFHYYDKDFNNEADTPDNFQSRRPNTSFCFLDIRSPGLGDTAMYLCATSRGGGRTEAFFGQGTRLTVV.

The V call is TRBV7-2, the J call TRBJ2-3; 8 bases are a match to TRBD2. V lost 4 bases to trimming and J lost 2 bases; unmatched junction nucleotides: 8. The CDR3 has 16 residues. The germline gives CDR1 SGHTA, CDR2 FQGNSA. This CDR3 is CASSYRAGAFTDTQYF. The CDR3 DNA is TGTGCCAGCAGCTATAGAGCGGGGGCCTTCACAGATACGCAGTATTTT.

This clone was seen a handful of times. The rearrangement joins TRBV18 to TRBJ2-2; 7 bases align to TRBD2. The germline gives CDR1 KGHSH, CDR2 LQKENI. The CDR3 covers 15 residues. J lost 4 bases, V lost 6 bases, and 8 bases had no gene match. Here the CDR3 reads CASSKREGSTGELFF. The CDR3 DNA sequence: TGTGCCAGCTCCAAAAGGGAGGGGAGCACCGGGGAGCTGTTTTTT.